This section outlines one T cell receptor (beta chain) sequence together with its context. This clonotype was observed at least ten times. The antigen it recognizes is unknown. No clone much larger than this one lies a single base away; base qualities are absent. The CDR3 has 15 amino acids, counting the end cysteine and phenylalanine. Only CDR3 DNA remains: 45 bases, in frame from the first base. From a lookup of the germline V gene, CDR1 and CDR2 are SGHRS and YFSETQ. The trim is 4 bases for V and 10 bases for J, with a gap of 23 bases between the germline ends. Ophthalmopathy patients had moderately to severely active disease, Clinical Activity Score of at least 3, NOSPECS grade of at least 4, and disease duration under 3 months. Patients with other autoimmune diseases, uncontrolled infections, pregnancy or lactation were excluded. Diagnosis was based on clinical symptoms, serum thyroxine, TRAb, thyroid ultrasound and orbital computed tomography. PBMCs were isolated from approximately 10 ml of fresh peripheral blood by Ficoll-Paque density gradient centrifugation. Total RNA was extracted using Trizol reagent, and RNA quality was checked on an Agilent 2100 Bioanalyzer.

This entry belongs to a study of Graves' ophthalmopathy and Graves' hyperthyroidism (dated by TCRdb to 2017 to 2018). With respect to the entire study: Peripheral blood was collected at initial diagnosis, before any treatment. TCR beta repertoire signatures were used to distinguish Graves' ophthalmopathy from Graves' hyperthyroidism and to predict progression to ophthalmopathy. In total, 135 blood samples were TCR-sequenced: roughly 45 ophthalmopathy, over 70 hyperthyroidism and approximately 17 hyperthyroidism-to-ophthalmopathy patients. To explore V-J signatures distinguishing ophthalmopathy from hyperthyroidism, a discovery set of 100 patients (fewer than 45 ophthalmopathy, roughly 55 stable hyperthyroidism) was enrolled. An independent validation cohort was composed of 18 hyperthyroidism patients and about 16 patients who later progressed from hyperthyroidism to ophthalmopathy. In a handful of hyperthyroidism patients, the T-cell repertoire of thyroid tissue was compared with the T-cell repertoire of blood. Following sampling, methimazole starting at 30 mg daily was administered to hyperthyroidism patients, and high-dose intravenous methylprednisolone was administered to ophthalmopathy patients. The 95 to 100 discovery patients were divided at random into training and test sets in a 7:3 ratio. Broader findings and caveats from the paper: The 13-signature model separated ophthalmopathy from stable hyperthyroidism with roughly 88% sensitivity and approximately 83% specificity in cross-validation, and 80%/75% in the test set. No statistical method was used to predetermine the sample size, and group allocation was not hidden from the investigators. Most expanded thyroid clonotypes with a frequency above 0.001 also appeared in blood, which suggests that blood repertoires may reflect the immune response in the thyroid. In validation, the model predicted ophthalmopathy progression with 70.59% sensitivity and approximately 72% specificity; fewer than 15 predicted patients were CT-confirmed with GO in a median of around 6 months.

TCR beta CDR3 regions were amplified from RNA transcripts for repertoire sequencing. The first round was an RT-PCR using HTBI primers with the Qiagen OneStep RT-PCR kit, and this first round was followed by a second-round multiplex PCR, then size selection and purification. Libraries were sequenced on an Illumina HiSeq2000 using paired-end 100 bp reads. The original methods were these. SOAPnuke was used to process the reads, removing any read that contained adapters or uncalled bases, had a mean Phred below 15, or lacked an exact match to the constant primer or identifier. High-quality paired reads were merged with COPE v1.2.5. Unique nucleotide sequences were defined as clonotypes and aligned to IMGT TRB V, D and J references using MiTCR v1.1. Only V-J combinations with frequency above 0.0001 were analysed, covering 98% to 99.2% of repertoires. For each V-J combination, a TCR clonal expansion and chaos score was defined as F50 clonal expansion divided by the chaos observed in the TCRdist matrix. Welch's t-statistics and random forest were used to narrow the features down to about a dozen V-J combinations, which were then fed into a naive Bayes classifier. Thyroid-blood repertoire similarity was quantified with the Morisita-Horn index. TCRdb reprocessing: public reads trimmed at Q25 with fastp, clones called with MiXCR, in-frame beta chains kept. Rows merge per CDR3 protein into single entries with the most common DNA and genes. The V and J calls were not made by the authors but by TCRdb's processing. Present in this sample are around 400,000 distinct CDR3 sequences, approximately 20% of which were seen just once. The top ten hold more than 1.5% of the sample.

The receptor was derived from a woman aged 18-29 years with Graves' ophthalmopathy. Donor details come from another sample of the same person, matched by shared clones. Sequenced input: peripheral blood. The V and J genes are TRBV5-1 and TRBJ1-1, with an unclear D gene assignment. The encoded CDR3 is CASSPDPVPNSGAFF. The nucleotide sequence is TGCGCCAGCAGCCCAGACCCCGTCCCTAATTCGGGAGCTTTCTTT. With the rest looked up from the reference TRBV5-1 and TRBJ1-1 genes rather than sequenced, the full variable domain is KAGVTQTPRYLIKTRGQQVTLSCSPISGHRSVSWYQQTPGQGLQFLFEYFSETQRNKGNFPGRFSGRQFSNSRSEMNVSTLELGDSALYLCASSPDPVPNSGAFFGQGTRLTVV.